A single sample gave rise to the 7 T cell receptor beta chains below, sequenced in a study of cytomegalovirus exposure and HLA in healthy donors. It was with 60 Vbeta and 13 Jbeta primers that the PCR ran. The method was immunoSEQ multiplex PCR; TCRdb's version includes in-frame clones alone and lacks a portion of them. Of 180,000 or so clones listed, around four fifths were seen once; the top ten hold around 3.5%. Material: PBMCs. These receptors were taken from a woman aged 60-75 years in good health and CMV-seropositive.

This clone was counted between two and nine times. The gene calls are TRBV7-2 and TRBJ1-2; no firm D call. CDR1 and CDR2 (germline): SGHTA, FQGNSA. The CDR3 extends over 12 amino acids. Trimming took 5 bases from V and 9 from J, leaving 13 bases between them. The CDR3: CASSPRSTSYTF. The CDR3 nucleotides read TGTGCCAGCAGCCCCCGCTCCACTAGCTACACCTTC.

This chain links TRBV6-5 with TRBJ2-3, with 7 bases identical to TRBD1. CDR1 is MNHEY, CDR2 SVGAGI, per germline. The length of the CDR3 is 15 residues. With V trimmed by 5 bases and J by 0 bases, 5 bases remained unmatched. The CDR3 here is CASSIQGQSTDTQYF. CDR3 nucleotides: TGTGCCAGCAGTATACAGGGACAGAGCACAGATACGCAGTATTTT.

This chain joins TRBV7-8 and TRBJ1-5, with TRBD1 matching over 9 bases. With V trimmed by 0 bases and J by 13 bases, 13 bases remained unmatched. CDR1 is SGHVS and CDR2 is FQNEAQ in the germline V gene. The CDR3 has 16 residues. CDR3 sequence reads: CASSLAEVGPTGGQHF. CDR3 coding DNA: TGTGCCAGCAGCTTAGCGGAAGTGGGTCCGACAGGGGGTCAGCATTTT.

The CDR3 protein is CASSSGRLAGGRYNEQFF. CDR3 DNA sequence: TGTGCCAGCAGCTCCGGAAGACTAGCGGGAGGACGGTACAATGAGCAGTTCTTC. The V gene is TRBV5-8, the J gene TRBJ2-1; 13 bases map to TRBD2. The CDR3 consists of 18 residues. From germline, CDR1 is SGHTS and CDR2 YDEGEE. Germline trimming cut 3 bases from V and 4 bases from J; bases unmatched to any gene: 10.

The V call is TRBV19, the J call TRBJ2-7, with TRBD1 matching 7 bases. Germline CDR1 is LNHDA and CDR2 is SQIVND (reference sequence). V was clipped by 5 bases and J by 0 bases; unmatched bases: 7. The CDR3 consists of 15 residues. The CDR3 nucleotides read TGTGCCAGTAGTTTTGACCGGGACAGCTCCTACGAGCAGTACTTC. Amino acid sequence: CASSFDRDSSYEQYF.

The V gene is TRBV11-2, the J gene TRBJ2-1; no clear D. This CDR3 comprises 13 residues. The germline V gene has CDR1 SGHAT and CDR2 FQNNGV. The V and J ends lost 4 bases and 7 bases respectively, with 11 bases between them. CDR3 sequence reads: CASSSSTENEQFF. DNA of the CDR3: TGTGCCAGCAGCTCCTCAACAGAGAATGAGCAGTTCTTC. The variable domain in full, completed from reference TRBV11-2 and TRBJ2-1, reads EAGVAQSPRYKIIEKRQSVAFWCNPISGHATLYWYQQILGQGPKLLIQFQNNGVVDDSQLPKDRFSAERLKGVDSTLKIQPAKLEDSAVYLCASSSSTENEQFFGPGTRLTVL.

This chain connects TRBV4-3 to TRBJ1-2, with a weak D call TRBD1 (5 bases). CDR3 length equals 14 residues. V was cut by 0 bases and J by 8 bases, with 13 bases left in between. CDR1 and CDR2 (germline): LGHNA, YSLEER. CDR3 loop: CASSQDGGGVGYTF. CDR3 bases: TGCGCCAGCAGCCAAGATGGGGGAGGGGTCGGCTACACCTTC.